The T cell receptor (beta chain) under discussion was sequenced for a study of blood T cell repertoires in COVID-19. Libraries were prepared by immunoSEQ multiplex PCR; TCRdb keeps only in-frame clonotypes and omits some of them. The data contain roughly 200,000 clones, about 86% of them singletons. CDR1 is SNHLY and CDR2 is FYNNEI in the germline V gene. Trimming took 6 bases from V and 2 from J; bases not matched to a gene: 1. There are 13 residues in the CDR3. This receptor was obtained from a man aged 45-65 years with active or convalescent COVID-19. This sequence joins TRBV2 and TRBJ2-7; TRBD1 matches 10 bases. The sample taken for sequencing was peripheral blood. The CDR3 sequence is CASSGTGAYEQYF. CDR3 nucleotides: TGTGCCAGCAGCGGGACAGGGGCCTACGAGCAGTACTTC. The full variable domain, rest sourced from reference TRBV2 and TRBJ2-7, is EPEVTQTPSHQVTQMGQEVILRCVPISNHLYFYWYRQILGQKVEFLVSFYNNEISEKSEIFDDQFSVERPDGSNFTLKIRSTKLEDSAMYFCASSGTGAYEQYFGPGTRLTVT.